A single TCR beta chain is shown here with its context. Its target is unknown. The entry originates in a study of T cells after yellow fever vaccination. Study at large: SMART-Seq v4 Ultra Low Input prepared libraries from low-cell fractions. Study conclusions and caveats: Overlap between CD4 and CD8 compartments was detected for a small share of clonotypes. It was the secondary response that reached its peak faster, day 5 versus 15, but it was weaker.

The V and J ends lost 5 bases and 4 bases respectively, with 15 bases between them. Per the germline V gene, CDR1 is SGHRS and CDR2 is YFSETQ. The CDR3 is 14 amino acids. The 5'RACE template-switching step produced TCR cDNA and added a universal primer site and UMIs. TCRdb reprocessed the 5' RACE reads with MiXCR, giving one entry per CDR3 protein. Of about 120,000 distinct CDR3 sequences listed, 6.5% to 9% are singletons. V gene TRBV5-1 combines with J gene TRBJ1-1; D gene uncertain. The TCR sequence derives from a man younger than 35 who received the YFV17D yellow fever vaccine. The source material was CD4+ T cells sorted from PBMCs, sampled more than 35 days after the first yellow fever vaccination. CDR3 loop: CASRLFEEVTEAFF. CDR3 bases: TGCGCCAGCAGATTGTTTGAGGAGGTCACTGAAGCTTTCTTT.